A single sample is the source of the 14 T cell receptor beta chains below, sequenced in a study of T cells in Graves' hyperthyroidism and ophthalmopathy. Amplification targeted TCR beta CDR3 regions from RNA transcripts. TCR CDR3 underwent first-round RT-PCR with the HTBI primer set. TCRdb reprocessed the multiplex PCR reads via MiXCR and lists one record per CDR3 protein. The top ten hold under 20% of the sample, which has 550,000 to 600,000 distinct CDR3 sequences, around 46% seen once. Input material: peripheral blood or thyroid tissue (not recorded which). These receptors all stem from an adult woman with Graves' disease, either hyperthyroidism or ophthalmopathy (not recorded which).

This clonotype has a count of ten or more. The V and J genes are TRBV12-3 or TRBV12-4 and TRBJ1-6; tentatively, D is TRBD1 (5 bases). V lost 6 bases and J 0 bases, leaving 12 bases between the germline ends. The CDR3 has 16 amino acids. The CDR3 nucleotides are TGTGCCAGCAGCTTTGGGAGGGGCTCCTATAATTCACCCCTCCACTTT. Translated, it gives CASSFGRGSYNSPLHF.

This clonotype was seen repeatedly, ten times or more. Here the CDR3 DNA reads TGTGCCAGCAGTGACGGAGGGAGCGGGGAGCTGTTTTTT. Translation gives CASSDGGSGELFF. The chain carries TRBV6-4 and TRBJ2-2; D may be TRBD2 (6 bases). Germline assignment: CDR1 MRHNA and CDR2 SNTAGT. The V gene lost 2 bases and the J gene lost 7 bases, with 8 bases spanning the gap. This CDR3 comprises 13 residues.

This rearrangement joins TRBV29-1 to TRBJ2-7, with D possibly TRBD2 on 5 matching bases. Germline-derived CDR1 and CDR2 are SQVTM and ANQGSEA. The V end lost 5 bases, the J end lost 7 bases, and 21 bases lay between the germline ends. The CDR3 runs to 14 residues. CDR3 loop: CSVIKEAATGEQYF. For the CDR3, the DNA is TGCAGCGTTATAAAGGAGGCAGCGACCGGGGAGCAGTACTTC.

V gene TRBV20-1 combines with J gene TRBJ1-4, with D unclear. There are 13 residues in the CDR3. The V end was cut by 3 bases, the J end by 10 bases, with 15 bases between. Germline loops: CDR1 DFQATT, CDR2 SNEGSKA (reference sequence). CDR3 region: CSASVTGGGKLFF. CDR3 nucleotides: TGCAGTGCTAGTGTCACCGGCGGAGGAAAACTGTTTTTT.

This clonotype was seen repeatedly, ten times or more. The J gene is TRBJ1-1, the V gene TRBV3-1; TRBD1 might be the D (5 bases). The CDR3 contains 14 residues. CDR1 LGHDT and CDR2 YNNKEL come from the germline V gene (reference sequence). The V gene lost 4 bases and the J gene lost 1 base, with 10 bases spanning the gap. The CDR3 loop is CASSLQQANTEAFF. In DNA form, the CDR3 reads TGTGCCAGCAGCCTCCAACAGGCGAACACTGAAGCTTTCTTT.

This chain joins TRBV10-2 and TRBJ1-1, with D possibly TRBD1 on 6 matching bases. CDR1 and CDR2 from the germline V gene are WSHSY and SAAADI. Between the trimmed V and J ends, which lost 2 bases and 5 bases, there was a span of 12 bases. This CDR3 region has 14 residues. The CDR3 sequence: CASSEMGARTEAFF. CDR3 sequence (DNA): TGCGCCAGCAGTGAGATGGGGGCGCGGACTGAAGCTTTCTTT.

This clonotype was seen only a few times. The rearrangement joins TRBV6-5 to TRBJ2-3; 7 bases agree with TRBD1. CDR1 is MNHEY, CDR2 SVGAGI, per germline. The V segment lost 5 bases and the J segment 4 bases; nucleotides outside the gene matches: 6. The CDR3 consists of 14 residues. CDR3 DNA: TGTGCCAGCAGTCAAAGGGGGCGTGCAGATACGCAGTATTTT. Translated: CASSQRGRADTQYF.

The chain is built from TRBV14 and TRBJ1-3; D is uncertain. The V end lost 4 bases, the J end lost 3 bases, and 10 bases lay between the germline ends. Germline lookup yields CDR1 SGHDN and CDR2 FVKESK. The CDR3 spans 14 residues. The chain's CDR3 is CASSPRRGGNTIYF. CDR3 in DNA: TGTGCCAGCAGCCCACGGAGAGGTGGAAACACCATATATTTT.

This clonotype was detected only once. A read error may account for a junction end that differs from germline. The chain couples TRBV15 to TRBJ2-7; unclear D gene. The CDR3 extends over 12 amino acids. Per germline, CDR1 LNHNV and CDR2 YYDKDF (reference sequence). CDR3 DNA: TGTGCCAGCAGCAACGGGCCCTACGAGCAGTACTTC. Its protein is CASSNGPYEQYF.

CDR3 DNA: TGCGCCAGCAGCTCTGCAGGGGGCGGTGGCTACACCTTC. It codes for CASSSAGGGGYTF. V and J are TRBV5-1 and TRBJ1-2; TRBD1 matches at 8 bases. CDR3 length: 13 amino acids. Germline CDR1 is SGHRS and CDR2 is YFSETQ. V trimming: 3 bases; J trimming: 7 bases; junction bases outside the gene matches: 5. The complete variable domain, with remaining parts taken from reference TRBV5-1 and TRBJ1-2, reads KAGVTQTPRYLIKTRGQQVTLSCSPISGHRSVSWYQQTPGQGLQFLFEYFSETQRNKGNFPGRFSGRQFSNSRSEMNVSTLELGDSALYLCASSSAGGGGYTFGSGTRLTVV.

This clonotype was seen ten or more times. The V call is TRBV5-6, the J call TRBJ2-2; D not certain. CDR3 length: 14 residues. V was clipped by 0 bases and J by 5 bases, with 8 bases between them. CDR1 and CDR2 from the germline V gene are SGHDT and YYEEEE. CDR3 sequence (DNA): TGTGCCAGCAGCTTGGGGCTTCGGACCGGGGAGCTGTTTTTT. Amino acids: CASSLGLRTGELFF.

On this clonotype itself: One end of the junction does not line up with germline, which may come from a read error. The V call is TRBV7-2, the J call TRBJ2-7; D unresolved. This CDR3 is built from 12 residues. The germline gives CDR1 SGHTA, CDR2 FQGNSA. The CDR3 reads CASSFISKVASF. The CDR3 nucleotides are TGTGCCAGCAGCTTCATCTCTAAGGTGGCCTCGTTC.

This chain connects TRBV20-1 to TRBJ1-2, with 7 nucleotides matching TRBD1. This CDR3 spans 12 amino acids. Trimming cost V 0 bases and J 8 bases; bases outside gene matches: 3. CDR1 and CDR2 (germline): DFQATT, SNEGSKA (reference sequence). The CDR3, as DNA: TGCAGTGCTAGAGATTTGGGACAGGGCTACACCTTC. Its protein product is CSARDLGQGYTF.

The chain recombines TRBV28 with TRBJ2-2; D is perhaps TRBD2 (5 bases). Germline V gene data show CDR1 as MDHEN and CDR2 as SYDVKM. Trimming removed 4 bases from V and 4 bases from J, with 13 bases in between. This CDR3 is built from 15 residues. This CDR3 is CASSYDRRGTGELFF. The CDR3 coding sequence is TGTGCCAGCAGTTACGATCGCCGGGGCACCGGGGAGCTGTTTTTT.